This T cell receptor beta chain was observed in a study of post-analysis software for immune sequencing data. Presence of unique molecular identifiers characterized the TCR beta cDNA libraries. Out of 1 to 10 million T cells, some 480,000 cDNA molecules were generated. In TCRdb, the PCR reads were re-called with MiXCR into one record per CDR3 protein. Of some 800,000 distinct CDR3 sequences listed, about 43% are singletons. Overall study findings and caveats: Patients showed TRBV5-6, TRBV5-1 and TRBV20-1 among a handful of TRBV segments more frequent than in controls.

Notes on this clonotype: Its antigen is not identified.

Germline CDR1 LGHDT, CDR2 YNNKEL (reference sequence). CDR3 length: 15 amino acids. The chain has TRBV3-1 and TRBJ2-4; no clear D gene. The J call could be wrong; TRBJ2-7 is a better fit for the DNA end. The receptor was isolated from a girl aged 5-17 years with multiple sclerosis. Sequencing was performed on blood. The DNA for the CDR3 is TGTGCCAGCAGCCAAGGTGGGGTGATACTCTACGAGCAGTACTTC. It specifies CASSQGGVILYEQYF.